One sample yielded the 5 T cell receptor beta chains listed below, sequenced in a study of T cells in Graves' hyperthyroidism and ophthalmopathy. The investigators amplified TCR beta CDR3 regions from RNA transcripts. TCR CDR3 regions were first amplified by RT-PCR with HTBI primers. TCRdb reanalysed the multiplex PCR reads using MiXCR and keeps one entry per CDR3 protein. The sample lists about 270,000 distinct CDR3 sequences; 22% were seen once. Sequencing was carried out using blood. The receptors originated from a man aged 30 to 39 with Graves' ophthalmopathy.

At least ten counts were recorded for this clonotype. The genes are TRBV3-1 and TRBJ1-2; tentative D call: TRBD1 (6 bases). Trimming took off 2 bases at V and 8 bases at J, with 12 bases between the two ends. The germline V gene has CDR1 LGHDT and CDR2 YNNKEL (reference sequence). The CDR3 sequence is 13 residues long. This chain's CDR3 is CASSQSQGRGYTF. CDR3 bases: TGTGCCAGCAGCCAATCCCAGGGGCGAGGCTACACCTTC.

There are a few counts of this clonotype. The genes are TRBV3-1 and TRBJ2-1; no definite D call. CDR3 length: 13 residues. Trimming removed 0 bases at V and 12 bases at J, with 12 bases between. The germline CDR1 and CDR2 sequences are LGHDT and YNNKEL (reference sequence). CDR3 in DNA: TGTGCCAGCAGCCAAGAAGAACCCCCTAGGCAGTTCTTC. This encodes CASSQEEPPRQFF.

This clonotype has a count of ten or more. The rearrangement uses TRBV7-8 and TRBJ1-6, with 10 bases lining up with TRBD1. J was trimmed by 10 bases and V by 2 bases; bases with no gene match: 8. CDR1 SGHVS and CDR2 FQNEAQ come from the germline V gene. This CDR3 has 16 amino acids. CDR3 in amino acids: CASSLQSTGGHSPLHF. Written as DNA, the CDR3 is TGTGCCAGCAGCTTACAATCGACAGGGGGCCACTCACCCCTCCACTTT.

This clonotype has just a few counts. The rearrangement joins TRBV2 to TRBJ2-7; 7 bases map to TRBD1. This CDR3 is built from 13 residues. CDR1 and CDR2 from the germline V gene are SNHLY and FYNNEI. With V trimmed by 6 bases and J by 4 bases, 6 bases remained unmatched. The CDR3 nucleotides are TGTGCCAGCAGGGAGAAACAGGGGTACGAGCAGTACTTC. Translation gives CASREKQGYEQYF.

V is TRBV5-5 and J is TRBJ1-1; D not resolved. The CDR3 consists of 15 residues. The germline gives CDR1 SGHKS, CDR2 YYEKEE (reference sequence). Trimming took 1 base from V and 1 from J, leaving 11 bases between them. The CDR3 loop reads CASSLKGTSNTEAFF. Here the CDR3 DNA reads TGTGCCAGCAGCTTGAAGGGCACATCGAACACTGAAGCTTTCTTT.